This T cell receptor (beta chain) was retrieved from a study of T cell repertoires in cytomegalovirus infection. TCRdb recomputed calls from the reads with MiXCR, one row per CDR3 protein. This table has fewer than 950,000 distinct CDR3 sequences, over 25% appearing once. Between the trimmed V and J ends, which lost 4 bases and 2 bases, there was a span of 15 bases. Germline CDR1 and CDR2: SGHTA and FQGNSA. The CDR3 has 16 amino acids. This clonotype was detected many times. As yet, its antigen is unknown. This receptor was taken from a human donor in good health (CMV status not recorded). Some clones in this sample may be carry-over from other donors' samples. The gene calls are TRBV7-2 and TRBJ1-5; D perhaps matches TRBD1 (5 bases). The sequenced sample was cultured CD8+ T cells from PBMCs, obtained from culture after CMV antigen stimulation. CDR3 amino acids: CASSYSRQGGNQPQHF. Written as DNA, the CDR3 is TGTGCCAGCAGCTACTCCCGCCAGGGAGGCAATCAGCCCCAGCATTTT.